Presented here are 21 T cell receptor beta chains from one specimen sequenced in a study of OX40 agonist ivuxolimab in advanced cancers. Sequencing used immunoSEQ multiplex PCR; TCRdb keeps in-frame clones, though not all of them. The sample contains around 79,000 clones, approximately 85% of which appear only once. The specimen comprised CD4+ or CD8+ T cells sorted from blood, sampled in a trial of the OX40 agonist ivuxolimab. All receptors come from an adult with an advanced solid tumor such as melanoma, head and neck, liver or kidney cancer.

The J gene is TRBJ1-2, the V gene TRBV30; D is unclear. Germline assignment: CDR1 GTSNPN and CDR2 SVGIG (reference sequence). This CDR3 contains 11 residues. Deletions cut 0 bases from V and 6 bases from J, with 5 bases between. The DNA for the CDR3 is TGTGCCTGGAGTGTGGGAAATGGCTACACCTTC. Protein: CAWSVGNGYTF.

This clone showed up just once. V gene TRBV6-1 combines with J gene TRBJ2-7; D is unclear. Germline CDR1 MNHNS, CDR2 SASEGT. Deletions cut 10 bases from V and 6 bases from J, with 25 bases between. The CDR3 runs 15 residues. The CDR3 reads CAILNVGTRGLEQYF. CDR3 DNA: TGTGCCATCCTTAACGTCGGCACGAGAGGCCTCGAGCAGTACTTC.

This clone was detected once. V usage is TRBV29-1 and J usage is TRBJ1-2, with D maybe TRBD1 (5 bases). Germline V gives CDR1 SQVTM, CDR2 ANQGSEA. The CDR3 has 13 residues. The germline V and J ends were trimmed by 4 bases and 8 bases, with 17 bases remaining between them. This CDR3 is CSVGKQAQRGYTF. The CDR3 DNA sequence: TGCAGCGTTGGAAAACAGGCCCAGCGGGGCTACACCTTC.

The CDR3 region has the DNA TGTGCCAGCAGCTTGGCTTGGACAAACGGCTACACCTTC. It translates to CASSLAWTNGYTF. This chain links TRBV5-5 with TRBJ1-2; a possible D gene is TRBD1 (5 bases). This CDR3 has 13 amino acids. From germline, CDR1 is SGHKS and CDR2 YYEKEE (reference sequence). V dropped 0 bases and J dropped 8 bases, with 11 bases sitting between them.

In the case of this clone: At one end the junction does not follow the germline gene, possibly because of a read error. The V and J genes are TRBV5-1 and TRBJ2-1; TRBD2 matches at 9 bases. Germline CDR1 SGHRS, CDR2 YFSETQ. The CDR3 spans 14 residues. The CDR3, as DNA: TGCGCCAGCAGTCGGAGCGGGGGGACGAATGGGCAGTTCTTC. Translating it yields CASSRSGGTNGQFF.

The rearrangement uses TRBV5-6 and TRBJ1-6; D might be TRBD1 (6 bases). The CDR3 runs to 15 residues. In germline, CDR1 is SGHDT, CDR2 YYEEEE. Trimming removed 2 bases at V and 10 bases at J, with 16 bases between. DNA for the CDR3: TGTGCCAGCAGCTTACAGGGAATTTTTAGCTCACCCCTCCACTTT. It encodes CASSLQGIFSSPLHF. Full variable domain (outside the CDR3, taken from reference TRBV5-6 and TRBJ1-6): DAGVTQSPTHLIKTRGQQVTLRCSPKSGHDTVSWYQQALGQGPQFIFQYYEEEERQRGNFPDRFSGHQFPNYSSELNVNALLLGDSALYLCASSLQGIFSSPLHFGNGTRLTVT.

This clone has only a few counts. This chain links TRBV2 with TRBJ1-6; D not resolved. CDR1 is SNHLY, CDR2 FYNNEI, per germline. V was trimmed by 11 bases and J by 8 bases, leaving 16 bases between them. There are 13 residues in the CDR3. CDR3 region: CAEQEGVDSPLHF. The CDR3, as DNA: TGTGCCGAGCAAGAAGGTGTGGATTCACCCCTCCACTTT.

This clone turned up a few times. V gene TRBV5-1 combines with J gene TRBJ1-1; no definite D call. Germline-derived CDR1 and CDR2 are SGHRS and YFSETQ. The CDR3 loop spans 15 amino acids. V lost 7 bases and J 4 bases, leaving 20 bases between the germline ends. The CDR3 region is CASSQDLGAFTEAFF. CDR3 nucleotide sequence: TGCGCCAGCTCCCAGGACCTTGGCGCTTTCACTGAAGCTTTCTTT.

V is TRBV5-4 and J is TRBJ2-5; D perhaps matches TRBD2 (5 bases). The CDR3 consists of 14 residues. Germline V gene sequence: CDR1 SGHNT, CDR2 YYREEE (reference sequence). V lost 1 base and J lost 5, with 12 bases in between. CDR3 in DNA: TGTGCCAGCAGCTTGTACCGGGGTGGGGAGACCCAGTACTTC. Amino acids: CASSLYRGGETQYF.

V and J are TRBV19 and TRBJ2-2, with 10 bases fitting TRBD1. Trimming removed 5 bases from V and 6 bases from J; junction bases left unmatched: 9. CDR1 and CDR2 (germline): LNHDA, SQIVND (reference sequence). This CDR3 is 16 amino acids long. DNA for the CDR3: TGTGCCAGTAGTTCCGACAGGGGGCGAAGCGCCGGGGAGCTGTTTTTT. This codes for CASSSDRGRSAGELFF.

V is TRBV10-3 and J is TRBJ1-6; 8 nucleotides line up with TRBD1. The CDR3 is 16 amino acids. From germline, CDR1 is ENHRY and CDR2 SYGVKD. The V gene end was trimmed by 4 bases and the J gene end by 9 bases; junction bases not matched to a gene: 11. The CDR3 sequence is CAISGGGQEGGSPLHF. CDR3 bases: TGTGCCATCAGTGGGGGGGGACAGGAAGGTGGTTCACCCCTCCACTTT.

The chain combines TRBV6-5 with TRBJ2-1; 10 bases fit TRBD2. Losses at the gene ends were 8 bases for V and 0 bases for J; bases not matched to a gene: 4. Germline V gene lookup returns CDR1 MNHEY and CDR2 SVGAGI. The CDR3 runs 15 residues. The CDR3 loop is CASGSGGGSYNEQFF. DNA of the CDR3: TGTGCCAGCGGAAGCGGGGGGGGCTCCTACAATGAGCAGTTCTTC.

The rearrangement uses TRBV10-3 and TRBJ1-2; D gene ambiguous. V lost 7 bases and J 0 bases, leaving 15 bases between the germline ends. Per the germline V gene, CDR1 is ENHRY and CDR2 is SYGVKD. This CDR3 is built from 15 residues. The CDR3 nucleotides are TGTGCCATCAACACGGGATCAACCTCTAACTATGGCTACACCTTC. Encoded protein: CAINTGSTSNYGYTF.

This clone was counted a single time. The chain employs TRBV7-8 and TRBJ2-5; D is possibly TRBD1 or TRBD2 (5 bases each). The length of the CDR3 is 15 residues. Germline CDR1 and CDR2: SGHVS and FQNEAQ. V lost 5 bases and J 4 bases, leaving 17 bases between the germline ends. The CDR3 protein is CASSPHFKGRETQYF. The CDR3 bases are TGTGCCAGCAGCCCCCACTTTAAGGGGAGAGAGACCCAGTACTTC.

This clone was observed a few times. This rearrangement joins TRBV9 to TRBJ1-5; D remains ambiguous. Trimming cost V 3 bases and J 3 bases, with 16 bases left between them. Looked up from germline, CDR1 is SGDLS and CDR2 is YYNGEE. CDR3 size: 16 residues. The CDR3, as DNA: TGTGCCAGCAGCGCCACCCCCAAGGCGGACAATCAGCCCCAGCATTTT. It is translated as CASSATPKADNQPQHF.

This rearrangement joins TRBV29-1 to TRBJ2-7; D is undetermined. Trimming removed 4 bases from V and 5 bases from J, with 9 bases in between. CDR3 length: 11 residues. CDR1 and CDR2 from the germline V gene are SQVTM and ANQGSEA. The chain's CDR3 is CSVASSNEQYF. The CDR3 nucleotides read TGCAGCGTTGCGTCATCCAACGAGCAGTACTTC.

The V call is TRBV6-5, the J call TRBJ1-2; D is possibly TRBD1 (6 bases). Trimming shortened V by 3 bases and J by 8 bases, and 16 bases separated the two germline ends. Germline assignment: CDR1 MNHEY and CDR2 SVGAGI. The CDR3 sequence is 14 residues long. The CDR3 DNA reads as TGTGCCAGCAGTTATGTTGGGGGCGCCTTAGGCTACACCTTC. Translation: CASSYVGGALGYTF.

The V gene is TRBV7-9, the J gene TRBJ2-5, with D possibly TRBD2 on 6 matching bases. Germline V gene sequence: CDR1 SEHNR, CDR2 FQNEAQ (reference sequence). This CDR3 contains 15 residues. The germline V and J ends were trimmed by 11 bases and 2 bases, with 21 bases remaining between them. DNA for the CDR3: TGTGCCGCGGACGCTGGGGTGGGGGGACAAGAGACCCAGTACTTC. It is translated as CAADAGVGGQETQYF.

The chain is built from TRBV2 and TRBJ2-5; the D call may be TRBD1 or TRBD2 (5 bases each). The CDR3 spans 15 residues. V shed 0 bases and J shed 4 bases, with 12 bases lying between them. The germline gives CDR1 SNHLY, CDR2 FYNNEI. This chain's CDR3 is CASSEARGVGETQYF. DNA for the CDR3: TGTGCCAGCAGTGAAGCCCGAGGGGTCGGAGAGACCCAGTACTTC.

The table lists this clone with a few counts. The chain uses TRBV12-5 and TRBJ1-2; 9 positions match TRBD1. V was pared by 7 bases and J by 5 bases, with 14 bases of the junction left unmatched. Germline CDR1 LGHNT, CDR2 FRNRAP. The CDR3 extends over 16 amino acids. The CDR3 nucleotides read TGTGCTAGTGCCGACAACTCCGGGACAGGGTATTATGGCTACACCTTC. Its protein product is CASADNSGTGYYGYTF.

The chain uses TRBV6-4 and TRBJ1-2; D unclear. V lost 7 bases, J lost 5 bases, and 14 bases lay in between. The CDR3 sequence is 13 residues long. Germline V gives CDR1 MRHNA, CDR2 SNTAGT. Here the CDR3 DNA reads TGTGCCAGCACCATCCCCAAAGGATATGGCTACACCTTC. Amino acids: CASTIPKGYGYTF.